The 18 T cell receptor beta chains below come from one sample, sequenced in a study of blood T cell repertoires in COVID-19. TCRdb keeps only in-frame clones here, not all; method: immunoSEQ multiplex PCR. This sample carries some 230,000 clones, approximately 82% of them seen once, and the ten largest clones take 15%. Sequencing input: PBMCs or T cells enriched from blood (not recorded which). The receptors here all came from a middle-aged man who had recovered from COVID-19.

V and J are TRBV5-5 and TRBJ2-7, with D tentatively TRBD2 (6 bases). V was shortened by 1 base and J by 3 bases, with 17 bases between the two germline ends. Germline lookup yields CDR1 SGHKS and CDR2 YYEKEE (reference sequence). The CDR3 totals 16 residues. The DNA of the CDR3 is TGTGCCAGCAGCTTGACCATAGCGGAGGAGGGCTACGAGCAGTACTTC. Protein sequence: CASSLTIAEEGYEQYF.

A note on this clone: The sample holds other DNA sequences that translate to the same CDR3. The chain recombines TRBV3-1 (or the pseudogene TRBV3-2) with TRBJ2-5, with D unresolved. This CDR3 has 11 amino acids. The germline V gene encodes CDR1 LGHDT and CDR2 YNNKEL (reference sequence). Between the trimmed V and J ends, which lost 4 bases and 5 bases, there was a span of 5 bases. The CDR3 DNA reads TGTGCCAGCAGCCTACGGGAGACCCAGTACTTC. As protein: CASSLRETQYF.

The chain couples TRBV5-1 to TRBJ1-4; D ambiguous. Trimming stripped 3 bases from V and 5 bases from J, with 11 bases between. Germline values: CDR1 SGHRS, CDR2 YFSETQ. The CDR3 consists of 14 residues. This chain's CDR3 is CASSYDIQNEKLFF. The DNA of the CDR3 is TGCGCCAGCAGCTATGACATACAGAATGAAAAACTGTTTTTT.

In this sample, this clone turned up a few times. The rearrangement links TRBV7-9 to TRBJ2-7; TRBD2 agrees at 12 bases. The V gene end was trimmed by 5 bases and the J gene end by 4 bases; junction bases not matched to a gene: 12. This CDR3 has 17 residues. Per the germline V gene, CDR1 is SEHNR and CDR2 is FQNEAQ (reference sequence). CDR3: CASSPRGASGGVYEQYF. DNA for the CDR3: TGTGCCAGCAGCCCAAGAGGAGCTAGCGGGGGGGTATACGAGCAGTACTTC. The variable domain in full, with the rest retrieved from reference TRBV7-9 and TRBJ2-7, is DTGVSQNPRHKITKRGQNVTFRCDPISEHNRLYWYRQTLGQGPEFLTYFQNEAQLEKSRLLSDRFSAERPKGSFSTLEIQRTEQGDSAMYLCASSPRGASGGVYEQYFGPGTRLTVT.

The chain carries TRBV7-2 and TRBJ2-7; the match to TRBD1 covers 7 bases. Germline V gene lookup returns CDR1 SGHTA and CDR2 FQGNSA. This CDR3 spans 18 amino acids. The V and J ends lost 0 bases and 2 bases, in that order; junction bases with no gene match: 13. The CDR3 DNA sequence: TGTGCCAGCAGCTTAGCCAAATTTCACAGGGGCCTAGCCTACGAGCAGTACTTC. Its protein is CASSLAKFHRGLAYEQYF.

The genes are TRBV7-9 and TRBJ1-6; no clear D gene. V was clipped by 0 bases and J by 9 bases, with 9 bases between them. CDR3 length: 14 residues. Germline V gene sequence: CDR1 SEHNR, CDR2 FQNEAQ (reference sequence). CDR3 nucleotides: TGTGCCAGCAGCTTAGCGGTCGGGAGTTCACCCCTCCACTTT. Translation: CASSLAVGSSPLHF.

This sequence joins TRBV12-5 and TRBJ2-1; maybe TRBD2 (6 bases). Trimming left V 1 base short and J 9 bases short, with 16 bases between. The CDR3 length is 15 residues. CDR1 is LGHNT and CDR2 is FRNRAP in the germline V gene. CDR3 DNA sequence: TGTGCTAGTGGTTTGGGGGACTGGCGGGCCGGTGAGCAGTTCTTC. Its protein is CASGLGDWRAGEQFF.

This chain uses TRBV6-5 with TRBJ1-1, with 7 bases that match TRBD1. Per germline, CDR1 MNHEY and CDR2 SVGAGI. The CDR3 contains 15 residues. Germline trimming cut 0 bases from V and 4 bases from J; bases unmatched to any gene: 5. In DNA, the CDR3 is TGTGCCAGCAGTTACTCAGGGGGCCAGGGCACTGAAGCTTTCTTT. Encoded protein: CASSYSGGQGTEAFF.

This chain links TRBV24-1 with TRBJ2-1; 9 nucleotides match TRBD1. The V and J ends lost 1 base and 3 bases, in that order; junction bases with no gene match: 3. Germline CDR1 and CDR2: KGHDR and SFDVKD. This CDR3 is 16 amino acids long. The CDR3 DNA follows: TGTGCCACCAGTGATTTAGACAGGGGGAACTACAATGAGCAGTTCTTC. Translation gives CATSDLDRGNYNEQFF.

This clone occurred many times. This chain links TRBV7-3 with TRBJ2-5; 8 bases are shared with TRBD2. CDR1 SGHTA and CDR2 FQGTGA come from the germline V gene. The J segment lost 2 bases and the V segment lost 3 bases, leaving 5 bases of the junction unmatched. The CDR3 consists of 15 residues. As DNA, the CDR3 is TGTGCCAGCAGCTTTCTTAGCGGGAAACAAGAGACCCAGTACTTC. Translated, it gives CASSFLSGKQETQYF.

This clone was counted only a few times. CDR3 DNA sequence: TGTGCCAGCAGTGAAAGGGGACAGGGCTCTGGAAACACCATATATTTT. As protein: CASSERGQGSGNTIYF. The V gene is TRBV25-1, the J gene TRBJ1-3, with 9 bases identical to TRBD1. Germline CDR1 and CDR2: MGHDK and SYGVNS. CDR3 length: 16 amino acids. The V and J ends lost 2 bases and 0 bases, in that order; junction bases with no gene match: 2.

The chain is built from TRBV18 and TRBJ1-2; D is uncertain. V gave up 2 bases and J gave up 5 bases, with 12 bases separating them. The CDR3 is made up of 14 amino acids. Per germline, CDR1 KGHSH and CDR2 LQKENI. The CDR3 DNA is TGTGCCAGCTCACCAGGTATAGCCGGATATGGCTACACCTTC. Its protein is CASSPGIAGYGYTF.

The CDR3 reads CASSERRGDSGNTIYF. The CDR3 DNA is TGCGCCAGCAGCGAGAGACGGGGGGACTCTGGAAACACCATATATTTT. This chain uses TRBV10-1 with TRBJ1-3, with a tentative D call TRBD1 (5 bases). In germline, CDR1 is WNHNN, CDR2 SYGVQD (reference sequence). This CDR3 contains 16 residues. V lost 6 bases to trimming and J lost 0 bases, with 15 bases between them.

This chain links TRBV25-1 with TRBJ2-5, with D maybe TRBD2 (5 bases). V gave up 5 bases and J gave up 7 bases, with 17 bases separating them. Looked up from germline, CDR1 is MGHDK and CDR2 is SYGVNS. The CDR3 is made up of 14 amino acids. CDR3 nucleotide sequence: TGTGCCAGCAGTCATCCGGAGGTTGGTGGGACCCAGTACTTC. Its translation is CASSHPEVGGTQYF.

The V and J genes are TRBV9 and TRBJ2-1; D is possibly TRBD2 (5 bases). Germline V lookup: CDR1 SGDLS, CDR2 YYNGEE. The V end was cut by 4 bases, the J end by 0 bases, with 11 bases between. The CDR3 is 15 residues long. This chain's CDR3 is CASSSGTSSYNEQFF. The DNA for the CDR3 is TGTGCCAGCAGCAGCGGCACGAGCTCCTACAATGAGCAGTTCTTC.

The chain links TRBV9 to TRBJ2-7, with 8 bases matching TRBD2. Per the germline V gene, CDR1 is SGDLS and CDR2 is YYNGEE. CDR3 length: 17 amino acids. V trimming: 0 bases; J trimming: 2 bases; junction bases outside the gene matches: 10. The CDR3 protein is CASSVAGSGTVTYEQYF. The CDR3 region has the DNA TGTGCCAGCAGCGTAGCTGGTAGCGGGACCGTTACCTACGAGCAGTACTTC.

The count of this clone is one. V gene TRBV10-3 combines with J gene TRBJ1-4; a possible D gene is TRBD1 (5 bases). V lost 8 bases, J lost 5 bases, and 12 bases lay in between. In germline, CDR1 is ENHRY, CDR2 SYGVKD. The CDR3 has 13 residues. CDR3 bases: TGTGCCATCCGCGACAGTAGGAATGAAAAACTGTTTTTT. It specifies CAIRDSRNEKLFF.

The CDR3 loop reads CASSPLGLAGAYEQYF. The CDR3 nucleotides are TGTGCCAGCAGCCCACTGGGACTAGCGGGGGCCTACGAGCAGTACTTC. The chain uses TRBV7-2 and TRBJ2-7; 14 bases agree with TRBD2. Germline CDR1 SGHTA, CDR2 FQGNSA. The CDR3 loop spans 16 amino acids. Trimming took 5 bases from V and 2 from J; bases not matched to a gene: 5.